This entry features one T cell receptor (beta chain) sequence. This clone's antigen is unknown. Base qualities are not provided; no much larger clone lies one nucleotide away. The data originate from a study of T-cell memory formation after mild COVID-19 (dated by TCRdb to about 2021). Turning to the overall study: TCR sequence clusters from the two donors were largely donor specific. In a couple of donors, T-cell clones that expanded and contracted after mild COVID-19 were tracked by sequencing TCRalpha and TCRbeta repertoires over time. The cohort comprised two young, previously healthy adult volunteers, one female and one male. Summary of the overall study and its limitations: Contracting CD4+ clones appeared mostly in the CM and EM memory subsets, whereas CD8+ clones were enriched in EMRA. The study covered only a couple of mild cases, and larger cohorts including severe cases with pre-infection samples were considered necessary. SARS-CoV-2 specificity of the second-wave clones peaking on day 37 was not confirmed. Clones that contracted from day 15 to 85 showed balanced CD4/CD8 phenotypes, whereas a second wave of clones that expanded from day 15 to 37 leaned towards CD4+. Some responding clones were detected in pre-infection memory, suggesting pre-existing cross-reactive memory T cells joined the SARS-CoV-2 response.

Sequencing was carried out with an Illumina NovaSeq 6000. Using 5'RACE with constant-segment primers, TCRalpha and TCRbeta cDNA libraries were constructed, with sample barcodes and unique molecular identifiers added in the process. Trizol reagent was used to extract RNA from every sample. Library amplification was performed in two PCR steps, and a second sample barcode and Illumina TruSeq adapters were introduced in the second step. The libraries were sequenced on an Illumina NovaSeq using 2 x 150 bp paired-end reads. Under the source paper's analysis protocol: The reads were demultiplexed and collapsed into UMI-guided consensus sequences using migec v1.2.7. With mixcr v2.1.11, UMI consensuses were aligned to TRA and TRB V and J templates and assembled into clonotypes. Clonotypes were classified as expanded or contracted when called significant by both edgeR and NoisET, with noise models trained on biological replicates. For edgeR calls, a false discovery rate-adjusted p below 0.01 and a log2 fold-change threshold of 1 were applied. As an exploratory analysis of dynamics, PCA with hierarchical clustering was applied to max-normalized trajectories of the 1000 most abundant clonotypes. The CD4 or CD8 phenotype of responding clones was assigned using the separately sequenced CD4+ and CD8+ repertoires. TCRdb reprocessed the public reads (quality trimming at Q25 with fastp, clone calling with MiXCR) and kept in-frame beta chains. Each entry is one CDR3 protein sequence, shown with its most common DNA and genes. TCRdb's processing, not the authors', yielded these V and J calls. The sample has 300,000 to 350,000 distinct CDR3 sequences on record, approximately 14% of them singletons. The ten largest make up approximately 22% of the sample.

From cysteine to phenylalanine, the CDR3 is 15 amino acids long. Just CDR3 DNA is preserved here, 45 bases in frame from base 1. The junction shows trimming of 1 base on V and 5 bases on J, plus 17 bases between the germline ends. For CDR1 and CDR2, the germline V gene (reference sequence) lists DFQATT and SNEGSKA. Ficoll-Paque density gradient centrifugation was the method used to isolate PBMCs. The rearrangement combines TRBV20-1 with TRBJ2-5; TRBD2 could be the D gene, as 6 bases match. Source material: PBMCs or a T cell subset sorted from them (not recorded which). The receptor was derived from a man aged 18 to 30 who had mild COVID-19 (a few samples of this study predate the infection). The sample titles of this study are shuffled in the database, so cell type and time point are left out; the donor was told from shared clones. The DNA is as follows: TGCAGTGCTAGAGTAATGGGACTCGTAGGGGAGACCCAGTACTTC. Its translation reads: CSARVMGLVGETQYF.